A selection of T cell receptor beta chains follows, all from one sample in a study of blood T cell repertoires in COVID-19. Libraries were prepared by immunoSEQ multiplex PCR; TCRdb keeps only in-frame clonotypes and omits some of them. Among about 320,000 clones listed, roughly nine tenths were seen once. The sequencing input was PBMCs or T cells enriched from blood (not recorded which). Receptors originate from a man aged 60 to 75 who had recovered from COVID-19. Both conserved end residues are part of each CDR3. The order of the fields is clone size, V gene, J gene, D gene, CDR3 DNA, CDR3 protein. A D gene is named only where the DNA matches it firmly. A row's size may be missing; if present it is once, few, many or a size class.

>.|TRBV15|TRBJ1-2|.
TGTGCCACCAGCAGAGATTCGGGGACTATTGGCTACACCTTC
CATSRDSGTIGYTF
>.|TRBV24-1|TRBJ1-5|.
TGTGCCACCAGTGACCGAGGGGAGGGGCGGCAGCCCCAGCATTTT
CATSDRGEGRQPQHF
>.|TRBV11-3|TRBJ2-1|.
TGTGCCAGCAGCTTAGATCTGAGGGAGAGGGAACGGAATGAGCAGTTCTTC
CASSLDLRERERNEQFF
>.|TRBV11-2|TRBJ2-5|.
TGTGCCAGCAGCATGGCGTCCCTGGGGGCAGAGACCCAGTACTTC
CASSMASLGAETQYF
>.|TRBV24-1|TRBJ1-3|TRBD1
TGTGCCACCTCAGGGGGTCTCTTTTCAAACACCATATATTTT
CATSGGLFSNTIYF
>once|TRBV5-1|TRBJ2-7|TRBD2
TGCGCCAGCAGCCAGACTAGCGGGAGGAGCTACGAGCAGTACTTC
CASSQTSGRSYEQYF
>once|TRBV29-1|TRBJ1-1|.
TGCAGCGTCCAGGGGTACGTGAACACTGAAGCTTTCTTT
CSVQGYVNTEAFF
>once|TRBV9|TRBJ1-2|TRBD1
TGTGCCAGCAGCGTAGGACAGGGTGCGAATGGCTACACCTTC
CASSVGQGANGYTF
>.|TRBV27|TRBJ1-1|.
TGTGCCAGCAGTTTGAGAGAGAACACTGAAGCTTTCTTT
CASSLRENTEAFF
>.|TRBV6-1|TRBJ2-7|.
TGTGCCAGCAGTGACGTAGACATGAACTCCTACGAGCAGTACTTC
CASSDVDMNSYEQYF
>.|TRBV2|TRBJ2-3|.
TGTGCCAGAAACGGACAGAGGACAGATACGCAGTATTTT
CARNGQRTDTQYF
>.|TRBV7-2|TRBJ1-2|.
TGTGCCAGCAGCTTAACTGGGACTTCCTCCTATGGCTACACCTTC
CASSLTGTSSYGYTF
>.|TRBV7-2|TRBJ2-3|TRBD1
TGTGCCAGCACCACAGCGAGCAGGGGGCGAGATACGCAGTATTTT
CASTTASRGRDTQYF
>.|TRBV14|TRBJ1-1|.
TGTGCCAGCAGCCTATGGACAGCTGAAGCTTTCTTT
CASSLWTAEAFF
>.|TRBV11-3|TRBJ2-1|TRBD2
TGTGCCAGCAGCTTAAATCGGGCGGGAGGTAATGAGCAGTTCTTC
CASSLNRAGGNEQFF
>.|TRBV6-5|TRBJ1-2|.
TGTGCCAGCAGTTACGCACCCGGGACATGGTATGGCTACACCTTC
CASSYAPGTWYGYTF
>.|TRBV5-1|TRBJ2-5|.
TGCGCCAGCAGCTTGGCAGACAGCAGTCTTCGAGAGACCCAGTACTTC
CASSLADSSLRETQYF
>.|TRBV2|TRBJ2-7|TRBD2
TGTGCCAGCAGACTAGCGGGGAGGGAGCAGTACTTC
CASRLAGREQYF
>.|TRBV30|TRBJ2-1|TRBD2
TGTGCCTGGAAACGCCGAACCGGGACTAGCGTTGGGAATGAGCAGTTCTTC
CAWKRRTGTSVGNEQFF
>.|TRBV7-3|TRBJ1-1|.
TGTGCCAGCAAAGGGACAACAAGCACTGAAGCTTTCTTT
CASKGTTSTEAFF
>.|TRBV19|TRBJ2-7|.
TGTGCCAGTAGTATAACCGGACTCTCCTTGGGCGAGCAGTACTTC
CASSITGLSLGEQYF
>.|TRBV5-8|TRBJ2-1|.
TGTGCCAGCAGCTCACACAGGAGGGCTTACAATGAGCAGTTCTTC
CASSSHRRAYNEQFF
>.|TRBV4-3|TRBJ1-4|.
TGCGCCAGCAAACAGGGTCTAGGGCTTGAAAAACTGTTTTTT
CASKQGLGLEKLFF
>.|TRBV19|TRBJ1-2|.
TGTGCCAGTAGTATAACGGCTGGCAGGGGACAAGCTAACTATGGCTACACCTTC
CASSITAGRGQANYGYTF
>few|TRBV23-1|TRBJ2-7|TRBD1
TGCGCGCCTAGGGGGCATTGTGGCGAGCAGTACTTC
CAPRGHCGEQYF
>.|TRBV12-3/TRBV12-4|TRBJ1-2|.
TGTGCCAGCAGTCTCCGCGGGGGCTACACCTTC
CASSLRGGYTF
>.|TRBV2|TRBJ1-5|TRBD1
TGTGCCAGCACGGGACAGGGCCTCCCCCATCAGCCCCAGCATTTT
CASTGQGLPHQPQHF
>once|TRBV14|TRBJ2-7|.
TGTGCCAGCAGTCGACGGAGCTGGTACGAGCAGTACTTC
CASSRRSWYEQYF
>.|TRBV7-9|TRBJ2-2|.
TGTGCCAGCAGCTTATTGCAGGGGGGCACCGGGGAGCTGTTTTTT
CASSLLQGGTGELFF
>.|TRBV19|TRBJ1-1|TRBD1
TGTGCCACCACACGAGGGGGCCTGCGCACTGAAGCTTTCTTT
CATTRGGLRTEAFF
>.|TRBV3-1/TRBV3-2|TRBJ1-2|.
TGTGCCAGCAGCCTAACGACTCCTTATGGCTACACCTTC
CASSLTTPYGYTF
>few|TRBV6-2/TRBV6-3|TRBJ2-7|.
TGTGCCAGCAGCGTTCCGGGGGGCCACTACGAGCAGTACTTC
CASSVPGGHYEQYF
>.|TRBV19|TRBJ2-1|.
TGTGCCAGTGGGGGGAAAGGGCGGGGCAATGAGCAGTTCTTC
CASGGKGRGNEQFF
>.|TRBV19|TRBJ2-1|.
TGTGCCAGTAGCTCAACGGTCGAGATCCCCCTACCCCTTGAGCAGTTCTTC
CASSSTVEIPLPLEQFF
>.|TRBV14|TRBJ2-7|.
TGTGCCAGCAGAGGGTTCGGGGGCTACGAGCAGTACTTC
CASRGFGGYEQYF
>.|TRBV6-2/TRBV6-3|TRBJ1-4|.
TGTGCCAGCAGTTACTCTCGGGGAAAACTGTTTTTT
CASSYSRGKLFF
>.|TRBV4-2|TRBJ1-1|.
TGTGCCAGCAGCCAAGACACAGGGTACGACACTGAAGCTTTCTTT
CASSQDTGYDTEAFF
>.|TRBV7-8|TRBJ1-2|.
TGTGCCAGCAGCTTAGGTACAGCCAGCTATGGCTACACCTTC
CASSLGTASYGYTF
>once|TRBV29-1|TRBJ1-1|.
TGCAGCGTTGAGGGTCCGGGAGGCAGCACTGAAGCTTTCTTT
CSVEGPGGSTEAFF
>once|TRBV4-3|TRBJ2-7|TRBD1
TGCGCCAGCAGCCAGGACAGGGGCGAGCCCTACGAGCAGTACTTC
CASSQDRGEPYEQYF
>.|TRBV6-4|TRBJ1-5|.
TGTGCCAGCCTACCATATATTCAGCCCCAGCATTTT
CASLPYIQPQHF
>.|TRBV5-4|TRBJ1-3|TRBD1
TGTGCCAGCAGCTTAGGGACAGGGGTCGGAAACACCATATATTTT
CASSLGTGVGNTIYF
>.|TRBV7-9|TRBJ2-1|.
TGTGCCAGCAGCTTAAGGCCGACCGGGGGAGCCTACAATGAGCAGTTCTTC
CASSLRPTGGAYNEQFF
>.|TRBV4-1|TRBJ1-6|.
TGCGCCAGCAGCCAAGTTACGGATTCACCCCTCCACTTT
CASSQVTDSPLHF
>once|TRBV3-1/TRBV3-2|TRBJ1-1|TRBD1
TGTGCCAGCAGTGAATTTACCGGGACAGGGGGCACTGAAGCTTTCTTT
CASSEFTGTGGTEAFF
>.|TRBV5-1|TRBJ2-7|.
TGCGCCAGCAGCTTGGAAGTACAGAGCTACGAGCAGTACTTC
CASSLEVQSYEQYF
>.|TRBV7-6|TRBJ2-3|TRBD2
TGTGCCAGCAGCTCGGGACTAGCGGGAACAGATACGCAGTATTTT
CASSSGLAGTDTQYF
>.|TRBV10-3|TRBJ1-4|TRBD1
TGTGCCACAAGACAGGGGGCGACTAATGAAAAACTGTTTTTT
CATRQGATNEKLFF
>.|TRBV12-3/TRBV12-4|TRBJ2-1|.
TGTGCCAGCAGTTTATCAGGGGGGAATGAGCAGTTCTTC
CASSLSGGNEQFF
>.|TRBV4-1|TRBJ1-6|.
TGCGCCAGCAGCCGGGGGACGACAGCGGGCAATTCACCCCTCCACTTT
CASSRGTTAGNSPLHF
>.|TRBV6-6|TRBJ2-1|.
TGTGTCGCAGCGGCCGGGAACTACAATGAGCAGTTCTTC
CVAAAGNYNEQFF
>once|TRBV24-1|TRBJ2-3|.
TGTGCCACCAGTGATAGTGGGCGCGTGGATACGCAGTATTTT
CATSDSGRVDTQYF
>.|TRBV2|TRBJ1-2|.
TGTGCCAGCAGTGACTTTCCTAGCTATGGCTACACCTTC
CASSDFPSYGYTF